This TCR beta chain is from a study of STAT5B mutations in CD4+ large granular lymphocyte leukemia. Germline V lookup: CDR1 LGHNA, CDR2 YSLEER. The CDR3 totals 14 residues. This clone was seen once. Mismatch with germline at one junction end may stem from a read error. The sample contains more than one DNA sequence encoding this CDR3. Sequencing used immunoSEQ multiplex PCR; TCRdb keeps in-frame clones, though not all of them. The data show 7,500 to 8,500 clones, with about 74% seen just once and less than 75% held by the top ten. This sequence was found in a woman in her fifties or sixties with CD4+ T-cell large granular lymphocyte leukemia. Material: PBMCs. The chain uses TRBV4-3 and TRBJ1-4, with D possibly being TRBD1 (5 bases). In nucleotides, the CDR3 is TGCGCCAGCAGTCAAGGGACGTTAAATGAAAAACTGTTTTTT. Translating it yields CASSQGTLNEKLFF.